The rows below give T cell receptor beta chains drawn from one sample of a study of T-cell reconstitution after alpha-beta-depleted transplantation in children. One entry per CDR3 protein results from TCRdb running MiXCR on the PCR reads. The table lists about 340,000 distinct CDR3 sequences, under 20% of them singletons. Specimen: PBMCs, mostly from graft donor cells, collected 360 days after TCRalphabeta/CD19-depleted stem cell transplant. These TCRs come from a male patient aged 2 to 10 who had a stem cell transplant for acute lymphoblastic leukemia, so the T cells may come from the graft donor. Both conserved end residues are part of each CDR3. Size values are once, few and many counts, or a class for expanded clones, and some rows have none.

V	size	J	CDR3
TRBV14	few	TRBJ2-1	CASSQMTSGSSHEQFF
TRBV4-3	few	TRBJ2-3	CASSQVFGRIHTSTDTQYF
TRBV9	few	TRBJ2-7	CASSVPPTGEQYF
TRBV29-1	few	TRBJ2-5	CSVGDLSGRQTQYF
TRBV7-8	-	TRBJ2-1	CASSLAYMHNEQFF
TRBV6-5	-	TRBJ1-1	CASSYDGYTEAFF
TRBV5-6	-	TRBJ2-7	CASSLGDRSSYEQYF
TRBV27	many	TRBJ2-3	CASRQNSGRPTDTQYF
TRBV6-1	many	TRBJ2-7	CASSRRGRAPYEQYF
TRBV7-2	-	TRBJ1-2	CASSPDRVPYGYTF
TRBV12-3/TRBV12-4	many	TRBJ2-5	CASSLRRLAGVFSQETQYF
TRBV5-1	few	TRBJ1-4	CASKFGQGPTNEKLFF
TRBV7-3	few	TRBJ2-6	CASSSDRAGANVLTF
TRBV4-1	-	TRBJ1-1	CASSQERTGNTEAFF
TRBV12-3/TRBV12-4	-	TRBJ1-6	CASSGDRPGSPLHF
TRBV6-5	few	TRBJ1-1	CASSYGNRGHTEAFF
TRBV29-1	many	TRBJ2-5	CSVEVDREGETQYF
TRBV18	-	TRBJ2-2	CASSLRTSGRWTGELFF
TRBV21-1	-	TRBJ2-1	CASSWTSGHHNEQFF
TRBV4-1	many	TRBJ2-3	CASSQDPGLSTDTQYF
TRBV3-1	few	TRBJ2-5	CASSQVAGVWETQYF
TRBV25-1	few	TRBJ1-5	CASSVGAQPQHF
TRBV2	few	TRBJ2-7	CASSEGGGIYEQHF
TRBV5-1	-	TRBJ2-5	CASSLRRAKETQCF
TRBV2	-	TRBJ2-3	CASSEFLGGSTDTQYF
TRBV19	-	TRBJ2-5	CAGSTQGTQETQYF
TRBV25-1	-	TRBJ2-1	CASSLPLTGGLYNEQFF
TRBV3-1	-	TRBJ2-1	CASSQGLGPGDYRLYNEQFF
TRBV4-3	-	TRBJ2-5	CASSQFTGDETQYF
TRBV5-6	-	TRBJ2-5	CASSSDRGWEETQYF
TRBV12-3/TRBV12-4	many	TRBJ1-5	CASSLGSLAVKHF
TRBV7-8	few	TRBJ1-5	CASSLVDSNQPQHF
TRBV5-6	-	TRBJ2-1	CASSFRRRTLYNEQFF
TRBV29-1	many	TRBJ1-2	CSVGIFYGYTF
TRBV21-1	few	TRBJ2-7	CAGPKVGISYEQYF
TRBV20-1	-	TRBJ2-7	CSAIDIGLPYEQYF
TRBV7-9	-	TRBJ1-4	CASSLGDRDEKLFF
TRBV29-1	-	TRBJ2-1	CSVVGFRVEQFF
TRBV30	-	TRBJ2-6	CAWSVGRNSGANVLTF
TRBV11-2	many	TRBJ1-1	CASSLGRVNTEAFF
TRBV6-5	-	TRBJ1-3	CASSYSQQPRNTIYF
TRBV20-1	many	TRBJ2-5	CSARDGSGTATIKRKTQYF
TRBV12-3/TRBV12-4	-	TRBJ1-3	CASSLGWQSGNTIYF
TRBV6-5	once	TRBJ2-3	CASSYTSGPSTDTQYF
TRBV29-1	-	TRBJ1-4	CSGRQGEKLFF
TRBV3-1	-	TRBJ2-3	CASSHGLAGDTQYF
TRBV28	few	TRBJ2-1	CASSFLGTSGYPQDNEQFF
TRBV5-1	-	TRBJ1-4	CASSSGTGDFLELFF
TRBV4-3	-	TRBJ2-4	CASSHNLFQGLPKNIQYF
TRBV20-1	many	TRBJ2-1	CSARDRAGVFRNEQFF
TRBV29-1	-	TRBJ2-3	CSVEKGGSSSTDTQYF